Shown below are 5 T cell receptor beta chains from a single sample sequenced in a study of T cell responses to AZD1222 COVID-19 vaccine. The repertoire was sequenced with immunoSEQ multiplex PCR; TCRdb's copy has only in-frame clones and lacks some. The repertoire holds approximately 68,000 clones, with about 87% as singletons. Specimen: peripheral blood, collected on day 0 of AZD1222 vaccination. These receptors came from an adult in good health.

The rearrangement joins TRBV30 to TRBJ1-6; 8 bases agree with TRBD1. Germline V gene data show CDR1 as GTSNPN and CDR2 as SVGIG (reference sequence). CDR3 size: 14 residues. The junction had 6 bases not matched to a gene; V was cut back by 2 bases and J by 9 bases. The CDR3 is CAWSRTGFGSPLHF. In nucleotides, the CDR3 is TGTGCCTGGAGTCGGACAGGGTTCGGTTCACCCCTCCACTTT.

This clone came up once. The rearrangement links TRBV5-1 to TRBJ1-1, with D possibly being TRBD1 (5 bases). Germline V CDR1 and CDR2: SGHRS, YFSETQ. The CDR3 is made up of 15 amino acids. The germline V and J ends were trimmed by 0 bases and 0 bases, with 9 bases remaining between them. CDR3 nucleotide sequence: TGCGCCAGCAGCTTGGCCGTGGGGGTGAACACTGAAGCTTTCTTT. Protein: CASSLAVGVNTEAFF.

The V call is TRBV12-3 or TRBV12-4, the J call TRBJ1-1; no clear D gene. This CDR3 comprises 13 residues. Trimming took off 5 bases at V and 0 bases at J, with 7 bases between the two ends. CDR3 in amino acids: CASSPEMNTEAFF. The DNA of the CDR3 is TGTGCCAGCAGTCCCGAAATGAACACTGAAGCTTTCTTT.

J is TRBJ2-7 and V is TRBV6-2 or TRBV6-3; D is unclear. The CDR3 extends over 11 amino acids. V dropped 4 bases and J dropped 6 bases, with 7 bases sitting between them. Germline CDR1 and CDR2: MNHEY and SVGEGT. For the CDR3, the DNA is TGTGCCAGCAGTTCGTCACTCGAGCAGTACTTC. This codes for CASSSSLEQYF.

With respect to this clone: Other DNA sequences in this specimen translate into the identical CDR3. This chain connects TRBV28 to TRBJ2-7, with TRBD1 matching 7 bases. Germline V gene sequence: CDR1 MDHEN, CDR2 SYDVKM. The CDR3 contains 12 residues. V lost 6 bases to trimming and J lost 3 bases; unmatched junction nucleotides: 2. The CDR3 bases are TGTGCCAGCAGGAGGGGGCTCTACGAGCAGTACTTC. Protein product: CASRRGLYEQYF.